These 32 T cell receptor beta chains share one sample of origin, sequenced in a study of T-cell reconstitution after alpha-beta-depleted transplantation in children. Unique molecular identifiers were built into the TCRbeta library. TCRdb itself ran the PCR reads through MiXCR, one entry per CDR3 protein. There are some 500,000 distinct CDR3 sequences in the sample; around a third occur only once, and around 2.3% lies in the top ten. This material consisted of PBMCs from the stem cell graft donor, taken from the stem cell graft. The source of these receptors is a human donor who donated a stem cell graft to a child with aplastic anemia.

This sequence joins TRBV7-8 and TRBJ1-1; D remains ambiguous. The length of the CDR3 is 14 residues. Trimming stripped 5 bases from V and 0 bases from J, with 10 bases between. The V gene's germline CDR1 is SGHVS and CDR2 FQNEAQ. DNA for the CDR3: TGTGCCAGCAGCGCGATGACGATGAACACTGAAGCTTTCTTT. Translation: CASSAMTMNTEAFF. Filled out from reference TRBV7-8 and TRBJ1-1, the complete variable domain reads GAGVSQSPRYKVAKRGQDVALRCDPISGHVSLFWYQQALGQGPEFLTYFQNEAQLDKSGLPSDRFFAERPEGSVSTLKIQRTQQEDSAVYLCASSAMTMNTEAFFGQGTRLTVV.

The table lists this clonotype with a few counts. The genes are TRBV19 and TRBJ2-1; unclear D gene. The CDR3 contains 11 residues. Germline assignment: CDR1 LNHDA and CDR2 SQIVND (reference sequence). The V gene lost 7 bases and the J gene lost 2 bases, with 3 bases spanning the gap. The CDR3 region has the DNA TGTGCCAGTAAGACCTACAATGAGCAGTTCTTC. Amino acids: CASKTYNEQFF.

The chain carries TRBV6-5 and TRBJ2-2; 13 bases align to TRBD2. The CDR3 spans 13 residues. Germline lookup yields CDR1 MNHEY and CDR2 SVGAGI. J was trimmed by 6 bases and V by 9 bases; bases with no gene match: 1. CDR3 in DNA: TGTGCCAGTGGACTAGCGGGAGCCGGGGAGCTGTTTTTT. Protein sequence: CASGLAGAGELFF.

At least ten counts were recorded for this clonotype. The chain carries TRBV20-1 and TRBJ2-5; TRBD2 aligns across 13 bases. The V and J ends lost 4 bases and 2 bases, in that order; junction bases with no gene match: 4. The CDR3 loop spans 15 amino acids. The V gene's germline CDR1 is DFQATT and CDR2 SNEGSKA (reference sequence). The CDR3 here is CSATGLAGPQETQYF. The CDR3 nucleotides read TGCAGTGCTACGGGACTAGCGGGGCCTCAAGAGACCCAGTACTTC.

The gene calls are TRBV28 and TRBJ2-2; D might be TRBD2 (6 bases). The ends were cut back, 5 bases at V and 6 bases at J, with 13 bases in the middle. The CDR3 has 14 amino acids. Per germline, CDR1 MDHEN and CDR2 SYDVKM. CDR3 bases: TGTGCCAGCAGTCAGCGGAGGGGCCCCGGGGAGCTGTTTTTT. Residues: CASSQRRGPGELFF.

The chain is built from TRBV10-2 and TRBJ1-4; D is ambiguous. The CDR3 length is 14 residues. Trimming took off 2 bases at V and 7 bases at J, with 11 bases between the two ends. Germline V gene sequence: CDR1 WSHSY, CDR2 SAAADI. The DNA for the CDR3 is TGCGCCAGCAGTGAGACACTCCTCTTTGAAAAACTGTTTTTT. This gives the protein CASSETLLFEKLFF.

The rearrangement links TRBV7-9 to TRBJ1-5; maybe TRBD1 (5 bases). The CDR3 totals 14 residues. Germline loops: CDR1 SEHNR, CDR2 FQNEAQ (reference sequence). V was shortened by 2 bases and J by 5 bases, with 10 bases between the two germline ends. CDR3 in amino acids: CASSLKDTHQPQHF. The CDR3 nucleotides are TGTGCCAGCAGCTTAAAGGACACCCATCAGCCCCAGCATTTT.

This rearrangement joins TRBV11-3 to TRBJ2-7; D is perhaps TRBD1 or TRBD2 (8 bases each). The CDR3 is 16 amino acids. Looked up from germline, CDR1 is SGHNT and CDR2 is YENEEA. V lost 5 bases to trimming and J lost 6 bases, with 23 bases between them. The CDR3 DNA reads TGTGCCAGCAGCCCCCAGGGGGCGGGGGGTTTGAGCGAGCAGTACGTC. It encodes CASSPQGAGGLSEQYV.

This CDR3 reads CASSREGSGKSIETQYF. Here the CDR3 DNA reads TGTGCCAGCAGCCGCGAGGGTAGCGGGAAATCAATAGAGACCCAGTACTTC. The rearrangement links TRBV5-4 to TRBJ2-5, with 8 bases identical to TRBD2. CDR3 length equals 17 residues. CDR1 is SGHNT, CDR2 YYREEE, per germline (reference sequence). Trimming took 4 bases from V and 4 from J; bases not matched to a gene: 15.

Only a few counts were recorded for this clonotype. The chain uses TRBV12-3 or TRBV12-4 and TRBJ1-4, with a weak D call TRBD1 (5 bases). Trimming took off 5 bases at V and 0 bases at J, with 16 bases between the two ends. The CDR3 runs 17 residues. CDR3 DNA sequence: TGTGCCAGCAGTCCTTATACGGGGCGGTCAACTAATGAAAAACTGTTTTTT. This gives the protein CASSPYTGRSTNEKLFF.

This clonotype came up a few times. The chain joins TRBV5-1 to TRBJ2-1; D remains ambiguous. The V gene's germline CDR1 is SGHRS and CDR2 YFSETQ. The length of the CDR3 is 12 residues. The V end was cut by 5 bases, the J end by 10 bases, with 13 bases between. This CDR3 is CASRTPREEQFF. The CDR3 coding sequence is TGCGCCAGCAGGACACCTAGAGAGGAGCAGTTCTTC.

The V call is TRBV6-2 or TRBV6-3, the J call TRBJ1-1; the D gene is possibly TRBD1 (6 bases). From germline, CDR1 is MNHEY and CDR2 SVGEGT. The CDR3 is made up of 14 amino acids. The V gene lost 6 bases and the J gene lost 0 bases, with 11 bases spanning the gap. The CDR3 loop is CASSDGQLNTEAFF. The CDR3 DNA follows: TGTGCCAGCAGCGACGGACAGCTGAACACTGAAGCTTTCTTT.

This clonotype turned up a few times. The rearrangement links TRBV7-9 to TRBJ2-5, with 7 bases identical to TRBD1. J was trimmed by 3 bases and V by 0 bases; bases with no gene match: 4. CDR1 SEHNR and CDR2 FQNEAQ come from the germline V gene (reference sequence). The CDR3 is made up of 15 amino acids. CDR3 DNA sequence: TGTGCCAGCAGCTTAGCCCGGGACAGCAAAGAGACCCAGTACTTC. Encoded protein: CASSLARDSKETQYF.

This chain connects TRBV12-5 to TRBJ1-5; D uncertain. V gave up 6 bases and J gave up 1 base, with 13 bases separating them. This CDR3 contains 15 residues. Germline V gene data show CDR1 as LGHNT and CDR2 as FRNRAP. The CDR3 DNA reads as TGTGCTAGTGGACATATATCAGTCAGCAATCAGCCCCAGCATTTT. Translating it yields CASGHISVSNQPQHF.

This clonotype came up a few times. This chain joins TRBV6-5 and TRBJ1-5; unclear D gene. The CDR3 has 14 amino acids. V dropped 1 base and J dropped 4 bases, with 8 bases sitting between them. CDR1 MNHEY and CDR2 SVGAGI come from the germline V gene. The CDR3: CASSYLGKNQPQHF. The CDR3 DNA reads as TGTGCCAGCAGTTACTTGGGCAAAAATCAGCCCCAGCATTTT.

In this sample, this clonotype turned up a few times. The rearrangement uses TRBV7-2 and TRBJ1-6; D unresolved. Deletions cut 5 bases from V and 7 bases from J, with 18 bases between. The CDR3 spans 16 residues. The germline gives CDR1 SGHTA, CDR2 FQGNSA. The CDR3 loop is CASSILHPERNSPLHF. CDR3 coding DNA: TGTGCCAGCAGCATCCTGCATCCCGAGAGGAATTCACCCCTCCACTTT.

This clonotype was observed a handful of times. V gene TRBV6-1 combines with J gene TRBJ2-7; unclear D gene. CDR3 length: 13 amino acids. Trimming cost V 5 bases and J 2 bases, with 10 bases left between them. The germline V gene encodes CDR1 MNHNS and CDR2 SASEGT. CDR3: CASSPRAPYEQYF. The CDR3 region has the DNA TGTGCCAGCAGTCCTCGGGCCCCCTACGAGCAGTACTTC.

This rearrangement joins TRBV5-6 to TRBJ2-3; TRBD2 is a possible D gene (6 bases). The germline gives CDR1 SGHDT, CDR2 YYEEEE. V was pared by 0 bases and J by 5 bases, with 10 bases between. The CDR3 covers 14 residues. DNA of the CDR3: TGTGCCAGCAGCTTGGTTCGGAGGGGAGATACGCAGTATTTT. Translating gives CASSLVRRGDTQYF. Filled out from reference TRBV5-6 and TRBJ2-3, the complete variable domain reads DAGVTQSPTHLIKTRGQQVTLRCSPKSGHDTVSWYQQALGQGPQFIFQYYEEEERQRGNFPDRFSGHQFPNYSSELNVNALLLGDSALYLCASSLVRRGDTQYFGPGTRLTVL.

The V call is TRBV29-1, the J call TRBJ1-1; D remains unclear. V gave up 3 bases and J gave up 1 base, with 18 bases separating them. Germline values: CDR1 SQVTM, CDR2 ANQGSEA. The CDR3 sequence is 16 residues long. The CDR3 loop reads CSVEGRAEWANTEAFF. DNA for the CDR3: TGCAGCGTTGAGGGTAGGGCCGAGTGGGCGAACACTGAAGCTTTCTTT.

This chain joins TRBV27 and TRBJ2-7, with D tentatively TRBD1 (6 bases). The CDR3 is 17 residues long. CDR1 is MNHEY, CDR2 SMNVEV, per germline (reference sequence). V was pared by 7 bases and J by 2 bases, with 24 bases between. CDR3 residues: CASIYPPKGESPYEQYV. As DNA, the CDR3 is TGTGCCAGCATTTATCCGCCTAAGGGGGAGTCGCCCTACGAGCAGTACGTC.

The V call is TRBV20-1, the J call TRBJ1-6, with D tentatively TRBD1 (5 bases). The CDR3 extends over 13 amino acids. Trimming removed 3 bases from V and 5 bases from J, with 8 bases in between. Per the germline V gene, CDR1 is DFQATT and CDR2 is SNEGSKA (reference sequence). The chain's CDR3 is CSARGPNNSPLHF. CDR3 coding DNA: TGCAGTGCTAGGGGACCTAATAATTCACCCCTCCACTTT.

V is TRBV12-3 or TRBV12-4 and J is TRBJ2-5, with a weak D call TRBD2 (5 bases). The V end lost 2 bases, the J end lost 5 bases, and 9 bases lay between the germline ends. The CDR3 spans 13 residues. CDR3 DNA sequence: TGTGCCAGCAGTTTATCCCGGAGGGAGACCCAGTACTTC. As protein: CASSLSRRETQYF.

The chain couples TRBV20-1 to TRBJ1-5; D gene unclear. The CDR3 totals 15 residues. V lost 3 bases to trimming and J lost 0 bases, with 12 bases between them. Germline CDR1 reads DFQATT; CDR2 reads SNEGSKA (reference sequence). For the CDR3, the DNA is TGCAGTGCTAGTAGACGGAGAGATAGCAATCAGCCCCAGCATTTT. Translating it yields CSASRRRDSNQPQHF.

In DNA form, the CDR3 reads TGCGCCAGCAGCCAACTGACGGCGGGAAAGCAGTTCTTC. Amino acid sequence: CASSQLTAGKQFF. This chain joins TRBV4-3 and TRBJ2-1; possibly TRBD2 for D (6 bases). The CDR3 has 13 amino acids. Germline loops: CDR1 LGHNA, CDR2 YSLEER. V was trimmed by 2 bases and J by 11 bases, leaving 13 bases between them.

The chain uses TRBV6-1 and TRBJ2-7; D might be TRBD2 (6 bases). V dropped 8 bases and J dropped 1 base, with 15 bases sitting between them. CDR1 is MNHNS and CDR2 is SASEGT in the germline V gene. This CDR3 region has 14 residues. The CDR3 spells CASRAGPGSYEQYF. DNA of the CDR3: TGTGCCAGCCGTGCGGGGCCGGGTTCCTACGAGCAGTACTTC.

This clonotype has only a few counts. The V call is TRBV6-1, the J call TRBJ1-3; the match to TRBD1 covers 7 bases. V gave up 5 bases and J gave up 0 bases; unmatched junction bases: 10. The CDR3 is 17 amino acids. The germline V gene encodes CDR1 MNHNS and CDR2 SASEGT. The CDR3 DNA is TGTGCCAGCAGTCAGGGACAGACTCCCTACTCTGGAAACACCATATATTTT. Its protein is CASSQGQTPYSGNTIYF.

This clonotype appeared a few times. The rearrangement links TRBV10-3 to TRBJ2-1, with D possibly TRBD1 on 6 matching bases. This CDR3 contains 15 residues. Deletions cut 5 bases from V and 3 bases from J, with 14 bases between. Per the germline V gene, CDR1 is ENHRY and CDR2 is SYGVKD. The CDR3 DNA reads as TGTGCCATCAGTCAGGGACAAAATAACTACAATGAGCAGTTCTTC. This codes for CAISQGQNNYNEQFF.

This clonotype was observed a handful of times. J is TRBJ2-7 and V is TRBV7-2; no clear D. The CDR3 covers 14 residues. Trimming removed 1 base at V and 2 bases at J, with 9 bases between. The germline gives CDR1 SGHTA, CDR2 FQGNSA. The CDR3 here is CASSLDLFPYEQYF. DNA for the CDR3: TGTGCCAGCAGCTTAGACTTGTTTCCCTACGAGCAGTACTTC. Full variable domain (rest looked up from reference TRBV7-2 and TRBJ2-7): GAGVSQSPSNKVTEKGKDVELRCDPISGHTALYWYRQSLGQGLEFLIYFQGNSAPDKSGLPSDRFSAERTGGSVSTLTIQRTQQEDSAVYLCASSLDLFPYEQYFGPGTRLTVT.

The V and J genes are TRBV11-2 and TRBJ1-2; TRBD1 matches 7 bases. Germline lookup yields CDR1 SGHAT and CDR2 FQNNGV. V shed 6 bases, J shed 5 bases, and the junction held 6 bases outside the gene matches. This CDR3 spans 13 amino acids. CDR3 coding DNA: TGTGCCAGCAGTTTTACAGGGGAGTATGGCTACACCTTC. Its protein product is CASSFTGEYGYTF.

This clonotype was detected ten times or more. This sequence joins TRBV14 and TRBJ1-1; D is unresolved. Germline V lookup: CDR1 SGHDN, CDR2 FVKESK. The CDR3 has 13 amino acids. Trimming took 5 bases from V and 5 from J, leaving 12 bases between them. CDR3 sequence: CASSASRGTEAFF. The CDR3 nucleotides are TGTGCCAGCAGCGCCTCGCGGGGAACTGAAGCTTTCTTT.

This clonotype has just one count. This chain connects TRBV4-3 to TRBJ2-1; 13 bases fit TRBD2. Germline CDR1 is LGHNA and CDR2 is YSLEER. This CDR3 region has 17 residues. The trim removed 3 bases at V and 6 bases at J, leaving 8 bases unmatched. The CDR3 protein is CASSHGTGTSGINEQFF. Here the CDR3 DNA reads TGCGCCAGCAGCCATGGTACCGGGACTAGCGGGATCAATGAGCAGTTCTTC.

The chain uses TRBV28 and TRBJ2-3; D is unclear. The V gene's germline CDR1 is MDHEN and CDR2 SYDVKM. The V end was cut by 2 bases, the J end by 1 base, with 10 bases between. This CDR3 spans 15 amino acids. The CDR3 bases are TGTGCCAGCAGTTTAAGGCTAATGCGCACAGATACGCAGTATTTT. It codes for CASSLRLMRTDTQYF.